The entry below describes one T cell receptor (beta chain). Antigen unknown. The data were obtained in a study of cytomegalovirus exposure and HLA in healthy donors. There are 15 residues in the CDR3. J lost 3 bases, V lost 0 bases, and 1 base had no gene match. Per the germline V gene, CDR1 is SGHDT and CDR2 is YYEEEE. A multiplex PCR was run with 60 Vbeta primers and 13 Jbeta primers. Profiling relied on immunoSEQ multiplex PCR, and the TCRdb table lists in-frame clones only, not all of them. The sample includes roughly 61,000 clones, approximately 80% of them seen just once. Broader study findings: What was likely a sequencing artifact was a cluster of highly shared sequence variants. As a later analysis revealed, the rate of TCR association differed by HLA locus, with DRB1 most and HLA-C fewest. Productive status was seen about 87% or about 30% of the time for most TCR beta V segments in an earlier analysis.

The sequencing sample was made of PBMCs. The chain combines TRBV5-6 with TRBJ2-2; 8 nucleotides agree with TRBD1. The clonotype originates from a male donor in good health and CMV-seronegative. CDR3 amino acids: CASSLAGGDTGELFF. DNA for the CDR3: TGTGCCAGCAGCTTGGCAGGGGGCGACACCGGGGAGCTGTTTTTT.